This T cell receptor beta chain was observed in a study of post-analysis software for immune sequencing data. Trimming at V came to 4 bases and at J to 11 bases, leaving 13 bases not matched to a gene. The germline V gene encodes CDR1 SGHTA and CDR2 FQGNSA. The CDR3 runs 15 residues. Incorporated into the TCR beta cDNA libraries were unique molecular identifiers, which served to reduce PCR and sequencing biases. A single record per CDR3 protein comes from TCRdb applying MiXCR to the PCR reads. The sample has 750,000 to 950,000 distinct CDR3 sequences, more than 45% seen once. Study conclusions and caveats: Patients had higher frequencies than controls of about five TRBV segments, including TRBV5-6, TRBV5-1 and TRBV20-1.

Concerning this clonotype itself: Its antigen is unknown.

Sequenced input: blood. The rearrangement uses TRBV7-2 and TRBJ2-5, with TRBD2 identical over 10 bases. The sequence came from a girl between 5 and 17 years old with multiple sclerosis. CDR3 in amino acids: CASSSPGLAHIEQYF. The DNA for the CDR3 is TGTGCCAGCAGCTCTCCGGGACTAGCGCATATTGAGCAGTACTTC.